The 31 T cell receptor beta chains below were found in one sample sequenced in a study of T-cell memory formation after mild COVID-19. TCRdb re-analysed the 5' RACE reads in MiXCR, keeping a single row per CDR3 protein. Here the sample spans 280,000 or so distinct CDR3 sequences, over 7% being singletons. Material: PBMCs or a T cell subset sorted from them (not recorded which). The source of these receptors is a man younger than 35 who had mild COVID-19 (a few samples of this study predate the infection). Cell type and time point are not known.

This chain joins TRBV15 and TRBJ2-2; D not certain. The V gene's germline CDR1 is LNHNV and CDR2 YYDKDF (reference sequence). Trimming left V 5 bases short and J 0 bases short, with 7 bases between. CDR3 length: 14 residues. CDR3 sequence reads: CATSWLPNTGELFF. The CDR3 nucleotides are TGTGCCACCAGCTGGTTACCGAACACCGGGGAGCTGTTTTTT.

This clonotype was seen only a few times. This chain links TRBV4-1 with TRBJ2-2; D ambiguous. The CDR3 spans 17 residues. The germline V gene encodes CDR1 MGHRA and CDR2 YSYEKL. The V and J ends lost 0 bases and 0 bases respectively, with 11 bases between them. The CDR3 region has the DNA TGCGCCAGCAGCCAAGATCATGGCACATCGAACACCGGGGAGCTGTTTTTT. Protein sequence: CASSQDHGTSNTGELFF.

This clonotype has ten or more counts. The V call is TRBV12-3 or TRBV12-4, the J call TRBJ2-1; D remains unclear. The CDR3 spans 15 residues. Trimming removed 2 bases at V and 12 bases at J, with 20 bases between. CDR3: CASSLTLSPVVGQFF. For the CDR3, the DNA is TGTGCCAGCAGTTTAACGCTTTCCCCAGTAGTTGGGCAGTTCTTC.

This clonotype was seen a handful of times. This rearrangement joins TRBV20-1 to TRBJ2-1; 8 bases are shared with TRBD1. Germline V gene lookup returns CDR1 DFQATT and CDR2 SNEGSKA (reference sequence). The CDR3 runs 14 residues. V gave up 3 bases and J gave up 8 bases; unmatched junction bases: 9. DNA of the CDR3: TGCAGTGCTAGGGCCCCTCAGGGGGCTTATGAGCAGTTCTTC. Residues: CSARAPQGAYEQFF.

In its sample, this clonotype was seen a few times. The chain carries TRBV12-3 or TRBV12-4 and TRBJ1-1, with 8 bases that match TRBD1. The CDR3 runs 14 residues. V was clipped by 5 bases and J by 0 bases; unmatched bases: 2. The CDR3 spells CASSGDRMNTEAFF. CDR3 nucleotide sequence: TGTGCCAGCAGTGGGGACAGGATGAACACTGAAGCTTTCTTT.

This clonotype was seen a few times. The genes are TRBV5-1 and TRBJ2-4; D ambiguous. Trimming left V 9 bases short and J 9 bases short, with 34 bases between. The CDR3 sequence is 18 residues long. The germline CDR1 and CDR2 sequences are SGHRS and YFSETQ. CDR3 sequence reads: CATSAVKSSSTGSRIQYF. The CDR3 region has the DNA TGCGCCACTTCCGCTGTCAAGTCCAGTTCTACGGGCTCTCGCATTCAGTACTTC.

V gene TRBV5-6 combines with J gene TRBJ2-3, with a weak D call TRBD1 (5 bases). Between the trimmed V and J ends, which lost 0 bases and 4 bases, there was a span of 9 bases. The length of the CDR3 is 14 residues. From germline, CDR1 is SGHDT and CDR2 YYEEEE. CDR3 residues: CASSLDRRADTQYF. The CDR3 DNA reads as TGTGCCAGCAGCTTGGACAGGCGTGCAGATACGCAGTATTTT.

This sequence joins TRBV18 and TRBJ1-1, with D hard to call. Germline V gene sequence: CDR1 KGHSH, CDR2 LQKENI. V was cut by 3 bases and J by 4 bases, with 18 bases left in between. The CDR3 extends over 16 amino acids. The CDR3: CASSPNGMGVGTEAFF. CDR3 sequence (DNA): TGTGCCAGCTCACCCAACGGAATGGGAGTGGGCACTGAAGCTTTCTTT.

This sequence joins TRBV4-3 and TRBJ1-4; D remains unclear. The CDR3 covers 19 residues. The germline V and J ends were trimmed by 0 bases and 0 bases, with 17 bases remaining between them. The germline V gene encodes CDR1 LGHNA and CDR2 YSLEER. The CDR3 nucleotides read TGCGCCAGCAGCCAAGATATCGGGTCGGCGCTAGCAACTAATGAAAAACTGTTTTTT. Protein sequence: CASSQDIGSALATNEKLFF.

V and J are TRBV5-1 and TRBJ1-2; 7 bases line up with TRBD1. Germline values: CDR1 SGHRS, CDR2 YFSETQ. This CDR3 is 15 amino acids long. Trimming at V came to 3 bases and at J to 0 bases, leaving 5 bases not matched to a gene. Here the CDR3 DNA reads TGCGCCAGCAGCTCGGAGGACAGGACTAACTATGGCTACACCTTC. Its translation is CASSSEDRTNYGYTF.

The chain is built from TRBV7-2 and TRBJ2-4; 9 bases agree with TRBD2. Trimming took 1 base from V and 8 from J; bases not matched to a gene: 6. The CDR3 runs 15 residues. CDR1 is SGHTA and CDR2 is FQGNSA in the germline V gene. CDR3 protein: CASSLDSGGGDIQYF. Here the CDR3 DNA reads TGTGCCAGCAGCTTAGATAGCGGGGGTGGCGACATTCAGTACTTC.

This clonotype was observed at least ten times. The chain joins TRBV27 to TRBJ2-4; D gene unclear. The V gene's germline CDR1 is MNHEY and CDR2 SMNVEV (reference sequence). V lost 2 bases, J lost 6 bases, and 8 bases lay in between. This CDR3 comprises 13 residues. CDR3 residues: CASSLPGGNIQYF. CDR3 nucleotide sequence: TGTGCCAGCAGTTTACCAGGCGGAAACATTCAGTACTTC.

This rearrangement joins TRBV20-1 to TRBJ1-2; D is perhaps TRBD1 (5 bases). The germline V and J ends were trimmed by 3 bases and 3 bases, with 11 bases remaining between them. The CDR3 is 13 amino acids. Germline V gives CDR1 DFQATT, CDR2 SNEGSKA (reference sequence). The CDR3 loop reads CSARWGTYYGYTF. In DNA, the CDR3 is TGCAGTGCTAGGTGGGGCACCTACTATGGCTACACCTTC.

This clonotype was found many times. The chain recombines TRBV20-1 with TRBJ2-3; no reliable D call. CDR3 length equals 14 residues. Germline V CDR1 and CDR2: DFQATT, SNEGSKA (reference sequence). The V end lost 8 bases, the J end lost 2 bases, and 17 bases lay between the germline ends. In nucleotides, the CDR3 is TGCAGTCTCCATCGGGCCCCGCACACAGATACGCAGTATTTT. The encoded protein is CSLHRAPHTDTQYF.

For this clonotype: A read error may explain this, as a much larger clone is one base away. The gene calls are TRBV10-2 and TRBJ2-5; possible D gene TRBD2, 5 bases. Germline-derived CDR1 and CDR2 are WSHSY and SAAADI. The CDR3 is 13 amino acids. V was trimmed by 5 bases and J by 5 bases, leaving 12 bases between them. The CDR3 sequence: CASSIGEMETQYF. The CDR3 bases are TGCGCCAGCAGTATCGGGGAGATGGAGACCCAGTACTTC.

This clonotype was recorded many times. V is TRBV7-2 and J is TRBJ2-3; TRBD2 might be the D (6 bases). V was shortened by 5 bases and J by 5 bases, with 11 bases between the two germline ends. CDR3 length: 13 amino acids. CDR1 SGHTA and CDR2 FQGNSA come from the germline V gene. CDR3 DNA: TGTGCCAGCAGCCTACTAGCTGAAGATACGCAGTATTTT. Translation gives CASSLLAEDTQYF.

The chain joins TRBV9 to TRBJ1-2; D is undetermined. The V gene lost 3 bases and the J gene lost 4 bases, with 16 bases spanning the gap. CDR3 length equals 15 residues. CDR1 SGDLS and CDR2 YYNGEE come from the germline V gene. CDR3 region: CASSADGLPIYGYTF. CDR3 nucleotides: TGTGCCAGCAGCGCCGACGGCCTCCCTATCTATGGCTACACCTTC. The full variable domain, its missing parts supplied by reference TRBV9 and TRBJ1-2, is DSGVTQTPKHLITATGQRVTLRCSPRSGDLSVYWYQQSLDQGLQFLIQYYNGEERAKGNILERFSAQQFPDLHSELNLSSLELGDSALYFCASSADGLPIYGYTFGSGTRLTVV.

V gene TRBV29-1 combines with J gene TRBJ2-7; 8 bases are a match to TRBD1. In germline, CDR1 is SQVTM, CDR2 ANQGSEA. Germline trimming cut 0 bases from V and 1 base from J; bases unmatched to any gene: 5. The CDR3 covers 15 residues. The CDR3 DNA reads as TGCAGCGTTGAAGATCAGGACAGGGTATCCTACGAGCAGTACTTC. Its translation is CSVEDQDRVSYEQYF.

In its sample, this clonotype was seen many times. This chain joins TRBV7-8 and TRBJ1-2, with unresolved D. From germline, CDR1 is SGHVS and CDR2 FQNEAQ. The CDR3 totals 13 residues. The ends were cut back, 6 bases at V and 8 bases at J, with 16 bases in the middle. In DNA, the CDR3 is TGTGCCAGCAGTCGCGCGTCAGTGGAAGGCTACACCTTC. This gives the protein CASSRASVEGYTF.

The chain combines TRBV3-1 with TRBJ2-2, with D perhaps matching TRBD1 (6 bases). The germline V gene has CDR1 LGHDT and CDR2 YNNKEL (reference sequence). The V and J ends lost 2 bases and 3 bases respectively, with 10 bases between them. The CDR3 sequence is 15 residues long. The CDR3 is CASSQWSGDTGELFF. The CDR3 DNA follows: TGTGCCAGCAGCCAATGGTCAGGGGACACCGGGGAGCTGTTTTTT.

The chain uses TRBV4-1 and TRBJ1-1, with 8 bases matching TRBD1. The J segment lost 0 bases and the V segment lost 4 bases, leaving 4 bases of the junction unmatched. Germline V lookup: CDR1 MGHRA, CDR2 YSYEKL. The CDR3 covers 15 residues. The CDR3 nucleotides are TGCGCCAGCAGCCGAGGACAGGGCATGAACACTGAAGCTTTCTTT. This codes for CASSRGQGMNTEAFF.

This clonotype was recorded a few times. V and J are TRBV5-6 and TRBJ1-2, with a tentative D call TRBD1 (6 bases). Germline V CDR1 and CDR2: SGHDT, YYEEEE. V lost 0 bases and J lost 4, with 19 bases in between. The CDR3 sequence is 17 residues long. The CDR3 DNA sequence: TGTGCCAGCAGCTTGGCGGGGCGTTGGGGGGCGATCTATGGCTACACCTTC. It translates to CASSLAGRWGAIYGYTF.

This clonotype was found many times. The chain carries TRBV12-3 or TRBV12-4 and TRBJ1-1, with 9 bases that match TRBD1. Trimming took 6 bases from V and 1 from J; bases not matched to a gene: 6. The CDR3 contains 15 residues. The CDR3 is CASSRGQGGNTEAFF. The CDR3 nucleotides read TGTGCCAGCAGCCGGGGACAGGGAGGGAACACTGAAGCTTTCTTT.

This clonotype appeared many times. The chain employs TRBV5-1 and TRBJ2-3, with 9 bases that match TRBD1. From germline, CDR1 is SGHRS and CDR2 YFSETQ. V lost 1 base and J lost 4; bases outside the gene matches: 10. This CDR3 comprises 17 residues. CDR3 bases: TGCGCCAGCAGCTTGCCTAAACAGGGGGCGTACGCAGATACGCAGTATTTT. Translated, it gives CASSLPKQGAYADTQYF.

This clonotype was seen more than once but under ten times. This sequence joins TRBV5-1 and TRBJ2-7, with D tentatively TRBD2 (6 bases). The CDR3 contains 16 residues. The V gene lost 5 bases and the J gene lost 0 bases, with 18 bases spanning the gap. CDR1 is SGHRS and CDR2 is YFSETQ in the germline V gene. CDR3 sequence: CASRMPGGPSSYEQYF. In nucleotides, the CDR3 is TGCGCCAGCAGGATGCCCGGGGGTCCAAGCTCCTACGAGCAGTACTTC.

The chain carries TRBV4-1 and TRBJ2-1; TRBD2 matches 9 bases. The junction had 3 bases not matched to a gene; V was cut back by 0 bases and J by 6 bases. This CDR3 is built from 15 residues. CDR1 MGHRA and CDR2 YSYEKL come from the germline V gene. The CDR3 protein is CASSQEFSGGNEQFF. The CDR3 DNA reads TGCGCCAGCAGCCAAGAGTTTAGCGGGGGCAATGAGCAGTTCTTC.

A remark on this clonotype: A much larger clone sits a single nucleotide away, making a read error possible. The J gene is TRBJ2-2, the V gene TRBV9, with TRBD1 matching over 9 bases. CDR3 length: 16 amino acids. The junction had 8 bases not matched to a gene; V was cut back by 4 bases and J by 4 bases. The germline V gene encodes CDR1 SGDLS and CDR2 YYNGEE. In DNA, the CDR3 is TGTGCCAGCAGCCCCCGGGACAGGGTGGTCACCGGGGAGCTGTTTTTT. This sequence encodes CASSPRDRVVTGELFF.

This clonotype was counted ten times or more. DNA of the CDR3: TGCGCCAGCAGCTTGGGACCCGGGAACACTGAAGCTTTCTTT. It specifies CASSLGPGNTEAFF. This sequence joins TRBV5-1 and TRBJ1-1, with D unclear. This CDR3 is built from 14 residues. With 0 bases removed from V and 1 base from J, the gap between germline ends came to 7 bases. Germline V gene lookup returns CDR1 SGHRS and CDR2 YFSETQ.

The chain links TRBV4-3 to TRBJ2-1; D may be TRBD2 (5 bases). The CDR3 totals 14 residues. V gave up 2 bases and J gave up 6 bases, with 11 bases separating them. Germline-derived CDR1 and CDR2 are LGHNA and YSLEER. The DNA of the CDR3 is TGCGCCAGCAGCCAAACGGGGTCCCCCAATGAGCAGTTCTTC. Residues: CASSQTGSPNEQFF.

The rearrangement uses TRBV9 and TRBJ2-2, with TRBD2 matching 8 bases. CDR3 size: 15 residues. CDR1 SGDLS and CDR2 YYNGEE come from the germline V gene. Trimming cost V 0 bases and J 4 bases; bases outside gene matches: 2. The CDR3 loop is CASSVELAVTGELFF. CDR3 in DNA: TGTGCCAGCAGCGTAGAACTAGCGGTCACCGGGGAGCTGTTTTTT.

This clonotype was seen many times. In nucleotides, the CDR3 is TGTGCCAGCAGCCGACAGAGGGGCACAGATACGCAGTATTTT. This sequence encodes CASSRQRGTDTQYF. The chain has TRBV2 and TRBJ2-3, with D perhaps TRBD1 or TRBD2 (5 bases each). The CDR3 contains 14 residues. CDR1 and CDR2 (germline): SNHLY, FYNNEI. V lost 6 bases to trimming and J lost 1 base, with 11 bases between them.